The clone carrying this T cell receptor (beta chain) was detected a few times. As yet, its antigen is unknown. TCRdb re-analysed the reads in MiXCR, keeping a single row per CDR3 protein. The data show about 310,000 distinct CDR3 sequences, 8% to 10% seen once. The sample belongs to a study of T cell repertoires in cytomegalovirus infection. Study at large: Public TCR beta signature analysis indicated the presence of both CMV infection and matching HLA type. Broader study findings: People with CMV and the relevant HLA were identified by cumulative public TCR beta family frequency.

CDR3 length: 17 amino acids. Germline CDR1 is SQVTM and CDR2 is ANQGSEA. The V end lost 4 bases, the J end lost 5 bases, and 24 bases lay between the germline ends. The sequence was obtained from a human donor in good health (CMV status not recorded). Some clones in this sample may be carry-over from other donors' samples. Sequencing used PBMCs. The genes are TRBV29-1 and TRBJ1-3; maybe TRBD1 (6 bases). In DNA form, the CDR3 reads TGCAGCGTTGTCTGGGCAGGGGAATCCCAGGTGCGAAACACCATATATTTT. This sequence encodes CSVVWAGESQVRNTIYF.